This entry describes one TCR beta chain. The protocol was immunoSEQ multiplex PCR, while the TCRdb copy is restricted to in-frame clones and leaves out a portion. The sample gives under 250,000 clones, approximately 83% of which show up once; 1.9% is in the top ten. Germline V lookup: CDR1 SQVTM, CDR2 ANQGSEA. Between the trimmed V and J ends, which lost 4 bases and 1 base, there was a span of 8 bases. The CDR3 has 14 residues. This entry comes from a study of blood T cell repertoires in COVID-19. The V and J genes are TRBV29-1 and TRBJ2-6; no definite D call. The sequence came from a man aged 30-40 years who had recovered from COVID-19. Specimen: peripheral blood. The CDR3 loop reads CSVGARSGANVLTF. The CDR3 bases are TGCAGCGTTGGGGCGAGATCTGGGGCCAACGTCCTGACTTTC.